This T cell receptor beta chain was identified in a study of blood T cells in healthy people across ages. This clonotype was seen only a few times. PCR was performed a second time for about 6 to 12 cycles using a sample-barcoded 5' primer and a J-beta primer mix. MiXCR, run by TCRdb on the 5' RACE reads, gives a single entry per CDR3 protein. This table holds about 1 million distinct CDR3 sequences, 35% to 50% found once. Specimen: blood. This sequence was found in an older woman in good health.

The CDR3 region has the DNA TGTGCCAGCAGTTTCTACATGACAGGGGGATCGTCCTACGAGCAGTACTTC. This sequence encodes CASSFYMTGGSSYEQYF. This chain joins TRBV27 and TRBJ2-7, with TRBD1 matching over 9 bases. The length of the CDR3 is 17 residues. CDR1 and CDR2 from the germline V gene are MNHEY and SMNVEV (reference sequence). Trimming removed 3 bases from V and 1 base from J; junction bases left unmatched: 10.